The rows below give T cell receptor beta chains drawn from one sample of a study of T cells in Graves' hyperthyroidism and ophthalmopathy. In TCRdb, the multiplex PCR reads were re-called with MiXCR into one record per CDR3 protein. The sample has a few hundred thousand distinct CDR3 sequences; less than 25% are singletons. The sequencing input was blood. Receptors were obtained from a young man with Graves' hyperthyroidism. Each CDR3 is given with its conserved first and last residue. A D gene is named only where the DNA matches it firmly. Some rows mark clone size as missing; the rest say once, few, many or name a class of expanded clone.

len,abundance,d_gene,v_gene,j_gene,CDR3aa,CDR3nt
16,few,-,TRBV24-1,TRBJ1-2,CATSDSSRGRGDGYTF,TGTGCCACCAGTGACTCCAGTCGGGGGCGCGGGGATGGCTACACCTTC
14,few,TRBD1,TRBV30,TRBJ1-2,CAWSEGTGNYGYTF,TGTGCCTGGAGTGAAGGGACAGGGAACTATGGCTACACCTTC
13,-,-,TRBV19,TRBJ2-7,CASTGFPSYEQYF,TGTGCCAGCACAGGGTTTCCCTCCTACGAGCAGTACTTC
13,many,-,TRBV20-1,TRBJ1-1,CSARDLLSTEAFF,TGCAGTGCTAGAGATTTACTTTCGACAGAAGCTTTCTTT
15,-,TRBD1,TRBV28,TRBJ1-6,CASSATGFYNSPLHF,TGTGCCAGCAGTGCGACAGGGTTCTATAATTCACCGCTCCACTTT
13,-,-,TRBV25-1,TRBJ2-5,CASSRDDQETQYF,TGTGCCAGCAGCCGGGACGACCAAGAGACCCAGTACTTC
13,-,-,TRBV7-2,TRBJ1-1,CASSHPHGTEAFF,TGTGCCAGCAGCCACCCTCACGGGACTGAAGCTTTCTTT
19,few,TRBD2,TRBV6-2/TRBV6-3,TRBJ2-2,CASTRRAGDPSPNTGELFF,TGTGCCAGCACCCGAAGGGCGGGGGACCCATCTCCGAACACCGGGGAGCTGTTTTTT
16,-,-,TRBV11-2,TRBJ1-5,CASSLDRGSGNQPQHF,TGTGCCAGCAGCTTAGACAGGGGATCGGGCAATCAGCCCCAGCATTTT
15,-,-,TRBV20-1,TRBJ1-1,CSASLIAVPGTEAFF,TGCAGTGCTAGTCTCATCGCCGTACCCGGGACTGAAGCTTTCTTT
16,many,-,TRBV28,TRBJ1-1,CASSLPGGGADTEAFF,TGTGCCAGCAGTTTACCCGGGGGGGGCGCGGACACTGAAGCTTTCTTT
14,many,-,TRBV20-1,TRBJ1-5,CSAREGGSNQPQHF,TGCAGTGCTAGAGAGGGCGGCTCCAATCAGCCCCAGCATTTT
12,-,-,TRBV28,TRBJ1-2,CASSPQLLGYTF,TGTGCCAGCAGCCCACAGTTACTTGGCTACACCTTC
15,many,-,TRBV2,TRBJ1-6,CASSDENSAVSPLHF,TGTGCCAGCAGTGATGAGAACTCTGCCGTCTCACCCCTCCACTTT
15,many,-,TRBV4-1,TRBJ1-5,CASSQPGLPGQPQHF,TGCGCCAGCAGCCAACCGGGGCTGCCAGGTCAGCCCCAGCATTTT
16,few,-,TRBV10-3,TRBJ1-3,CAISETGQNSGNTIYF,TGTGCCATCAGTGAGACGGGACAAAACTCTGGAAACACCATATATTTT
15,-,TRBD1,TRBV9,TRBJ1-1,CASSARDRGNTEAFF,TGTGCCAGCAGCGCGAGGGACAGGGGGAACACTGAAGCTTTCTTT
13,many,TRBD1,TRBV27,TRBJ1-5,CASSTAGGQPQHF,TGTGCCAGCAGTACCGCAGGGGGCCAGCCCCAGCATTTT
14,many,-,TRBV12-3/TRBV12-4,TRBJ2-5,CASSFSGTGDTQYF,TGTGCCAGCAGCTTCTCCGGGACGGGGGATACCCAGTACTTC
13,many,-,TRBV6-1,TRBJ2-7,CASTPGRFYEQYF,TGTGCCAGCACCCCCGGGCGGTTCTACGAGCAGTACTTC
13,few,-,TRBV28,TRBJ1-2,CATSRGGRDGYTF,TGTGCCACGTCCCGGGGGGGCCGAGATGGCTACACCTTC
11,-,-,TRBV6-5,TRBJ1-2,CASEVNYGYTF,TGTGCCAGCGAGGTTAACTATGGCTACACCTTC
15,many,TRBD1,TRBV6-1,TRBJ1-5,CASRLTGVTGQPQHF,TGTGCCAGCAGACTGACAGGGGTAACGGGTCAGCCCCAGCATTTT
14,-,-,TRBV30,TRBJ2-6,CAWSVWSGANVLTF,TGTGCCTGGAGTGTGTGGTCTGGGGCCAACGTCCTGACTTTC
16,many,TRBD1,TRBV28,TRBJ1-1,CASSFLTGARVTEAFF,TGTGCCAGCAGTTTCCTGACAGGGGCGCGGGTCACTGAAGCTTTCTTT
14,-,TRBD2,TRBV30,TRBJ2-7,CAWAPREGRAEQYF,TGTGCCTGGGCCCCCAGGGAGGGAAGGGCCGAGCAGTACTTC
16,-,-,TRBV11-2,TRBJ2-2,CASSFVWGRYTGELFF,TGTGCCAGCAGCTTCGTCTGGGGCCGATACACCGGGGAGCTGTTTTTT
13,many,-,TRBV6-1,TRBJ2-2,CASSEWSTGELFF,TGTGCCAGCAGTGAATGGTCCACCGGGGAGCTGTTTTTT
15,-,TRBD2,TRBV5-1,TRBJ2-3,CASRGSSGGSDTQYF,TGCGCCAGCAGAGGTTCTAGCGGGGGCTCAGATACGCAGTATTTT
13,many,-,TRBV19,TRBJ2-7,CASSSSGRGEQYF,TGTGCCAGTAGTTCCAGTGGTCGGGGCGAGCAGTACTTC
13,many,-,TRBV13,TRBJ2-2,CASSFGRTGELFF,TGTGCCAGCAGCTTTGGAAGGACCGGGGAGCTGTTTTTT
17,-,-,TRBV11-2,TRBJ1-2,CASSYDRVQGPNYGYTF,TGTGCCAGCAGCTATGATAGGGTTCAGGGGCCTAACTATGGCTACACCTTC
14,few,TRBD1,TRBV4-1,TRBJ1-1,CASKFGQGNTEAFF,TGCGCCAGCAAATTTGGACAGGGGAACACTGAAGCTTTCTTT
17,many,-,TRBV6-5,TRBJ1-3,CASSYFSGQSSGNTIYF,TGTGCCAGCAGTTACTTCTCCGGACAGAGCTCTGGAAACACCATATATTTT
16,many,TRBD1,TRBV14,TRBJ2-7,CASSQEGTGVLDEQYF,TGTGCCAGCAGCCAAGAAGGGACAGGGGTTCTTGACGAGCAGTACTTC
14,many,-,TRBV12-3/TRBV12-4,TRBJ1-1,CASSLRGTGTEAFF,TGTGCCAGCAGTCTCAGGGGAACAGGGACTGAAGCTTTCTTT
15,many,TRBD1,TRBV5-6,TRBJ1-1,CASSPVRDRGTEAFF,TGTGCCAGCAGCCCGGTCCGGGACAGGGGTACTGAAGCTTTCTTT
15,-,-,TRBV6-1,TRBJ1-1,CASSEARVPTTEAFF,TGTGCCAGCAGTGAAGCAAGGGTACCGACCACTGAAGCTTTCTTT
14,-,TRBD1,TRBV19,TRBJ2-7,CASSIGTGGREQYF,TGTGCCAGTAGTATAGGGACAGGGGGCCGCGAGCAGTACTTC
16,many,-,TRBV9,TRBJ1-1,CASSAPTGGRNTEAFF,TGTGCCAGCAGCGCCCCGACAGGTGGACGGAACACTGAAGCTTTCTTT
15,many,TRBD2,TRBV20-1,TRBJ2-5,CSANNPRGGQETQYF,TGCAGTGCCAATAACCCACGGGGGGGCCAAGAGACCCAGTACTTC
14,many,-,TRBV12-3/TRBV12-4,TRBJ1-5,CASSFGVVSQPQHF,TGTGCCAGCAGCTTCGGGGTTGTAAGCCAGCCCCAGCATTTT
11,-,-,TRBV12-5,TRBJ2-7,CASGLGQEQYF,TGTGCTAGTGGTTTGGGGCAAGAGCAGTACTTC
15,many,-,TRBV10-1,TRBJ2-5,CASSEWGTHQETQYF,TGCGCCAGCAGTGAGTGGGGGACACATCAAGAGACCCAGTACTTC